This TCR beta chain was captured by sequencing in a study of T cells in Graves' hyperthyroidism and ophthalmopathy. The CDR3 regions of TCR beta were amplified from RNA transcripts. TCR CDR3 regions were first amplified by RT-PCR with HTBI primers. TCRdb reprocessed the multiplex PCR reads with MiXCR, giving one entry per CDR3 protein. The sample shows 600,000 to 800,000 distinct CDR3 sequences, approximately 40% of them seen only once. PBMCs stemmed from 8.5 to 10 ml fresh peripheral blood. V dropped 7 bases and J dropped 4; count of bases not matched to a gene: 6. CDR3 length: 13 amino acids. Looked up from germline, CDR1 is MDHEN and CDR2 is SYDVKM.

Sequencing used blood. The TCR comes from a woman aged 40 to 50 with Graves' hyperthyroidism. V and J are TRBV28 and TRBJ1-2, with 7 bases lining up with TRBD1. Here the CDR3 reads CASTPGQLYGYTF. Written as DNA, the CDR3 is TGTGCCAGCACCCCGGGACAGCTCTATGGCTACACCTTC.